Listed below are T cell receptor beta chains from one sample, sequenced in a study of human T cells and chemical hapten exposure. TCRdb called the RACE reads again in MiXCR, with one record for every CDR3 protein. In the table there are more than 75,000 distinct CDR3 sequences, about 8.9% of which are singletons. Source: whole blood, taken in connection with sensitization to the hapten diphenylcyclopropenone (DPC). These receptors were obtained from a middle-aged woman with alopecia areata. Some clones in this sample may be carry-over from other donors' samples. Each CDR3 is given with its conserved first and last residue. Fields, in order: D gene, clone size, J gene, V gene, CDR3 DNA, CDR3 protein. The D gene is left open where the match is weak. The listing skips clone size in some rows; elsewhere it reads once, few, many or a size class.

D gene: TRBD1; clone size: -; J gene: TRBJ1-1; V gene: TRBV5-6; CDR3 DNA: TGTGCCAGCAGCTTAAAATCGACAGGGGGCGAAGCTTTCTTT; CDR3 protein: CASSLKSTGGEAFF
D gene: TRBD1; clone size: many; J gene: TRBJ2-2; V gene: TRBV4-2; CDR3 DNA: TGTGCCAGCAGCCAAGAAGGGGGCAACACCGGGGAGCTGTTTTTT; CDR3 protein: CASSQEGGNTGELFF
D gene: TRBD1; clone size: -; J gene: TRBJ1-2; V gene: TRBV6-2/TRBV6-3; CDR3 DNA: TGTGCCTGCGGGACAGGGGGCTATGGCTACACCTTC; CDR3 protein: CACGTGGYGYTF
D gene: -; clone size: -; J gene: TRBJ1-5; V gene: TRBV4-1; CDR3 DNA: TGCGCCAGCAGCCAAAGTGTGCAGTCCAATCAGCCCCAGCATTTT; CDR3 protein: CASSQSVQSNQPQHF
D gene: -; clone size: many; J gene: TRBJ2-7; V gene: TRBV7-2; CDR3 DNA: TGTGCCAGCAGCTTGGCCCCGGGGGCTTCCTACGAGCAGTACTTC; CDR3 protein: CASSLAPGASYEQYF
D gene: -; clone size: many; J gene: TRBJ2-1; V gene: TRBV7-2; CDR3 DNA: TGTGCCAGCAGCTTAGGGGTGAGCTCCTACAATGAGCAGTTCTTC; CDR3 protein: CASSLGVSSYNEQFF
D gene: TRBD2; clone size: many; J gene: TRBJ2-3; V gene: TRBV6-1; CDR3 DNA: TGTGCCAGCAGTAAACTAGCGGGGGACACAGATACGCAGTATTTT; CDR3 protein: CASSKLAGDTDTQYF
D gene: -; clone size: many; J gene: TRBJ2-5; V gene: TRBV5-4; CDR3 DNA: TGTGCCAGCAGCTTGCTCAACCAAGAGACCCAGTACTTC; CDR3 protein: CASSLLNQETQYF
D gene: -; clone size: many; J gene: TRBJ1-1; V gene: TRBV20-1; CDR3 DNA: TGCAGTGCCTCCCCTGTCTGGGATGCTGAAGCTTTCTTT; CDR3 protein: CSASPVWDAEAFF
D gene: TRBD2; clone size: many; J gene: TRBJ2-1; V gene: TRBV5-1; CDR3 DNA: TGCGCCAGCAGCTTGGGTCTAGCGGTCAATGAGCAGTTCTTC; CDR3 protein: CASSLGLAVNEQFF
D gene: TRBD1; clone size: many; J gene: TRBJ1-2; V gene: TRBV3-1; CDR3 DNA: TGTGCCAGCAGCCAACTTCTACAGGGGGCGATAGGCTACACCTTC; CDR3 protein: CASSQLLQGAIGYTF
D gene: -; clone size: once; J gene: TRBJ1-5; V gene: TRBV20-1; CDR3 DNA: TGCAGTGCTAGGGGAAAAACAGGGAGTCAGCCCCAGCATTTT; CDR3 protein: CSARGKTGSQPQHF
D gene: -; clone size: many; J gene: TRBJ1-3; V gene: TRBV9; CDR3 DNA: TGTGCCAGCAGCGTAGAAACTGAAAACACCATATATTTT; CDR3 protein: CASSVETENTIYF
D gene: -; clone size: -; J gene: TRBJ2-7; V gene: TRBV5-4; CDR3 DNA: TGTGCCAGCAGCTTGGGCGGGCCCTACAACGAGCAGTACTTC; CDR3 protein: CASSLGGPYNEQYF
D gene: -; clone size: few; J gene: TRBJ2-2; V gene: TRBV6-1; CDR3 DNA: TGTGCCAGTTCCGCCCCGAAACTAGGCACCGGGGAGCTGTTTTTT; CDR3 protein: CASSAPKLGTGELFF
D gene: -; clone size: -; J gene: TRBJ2-1; V gene: TRBV7-9; CDR3 DNA: TGTGCCAGCAGCTTAGTCGGCAATGAGCAGTTCTTC; CDR3 protein: CASSLVGNEQFF
D gene: -; clone size: many; J gene: TRBJ1-1; V gene: TRBV6-2/TRBV6-3; CDR3 DNA: TGTGCCAGCAGTTACTCGAAGGGACTCGGATTGAACACTGAAGCTTTCTTT; CDR3 protein: CASSYSKGLGLNTEAFF